This T cell receptor (beta chain) emerged from a study of blood T cell repertoires in COVID-19. This CDR3 is 15 amino acids long. Germline V gives CDR1 SGHNT, CDR2 YYREEE (reference sequence). Produced via immunoSEQ multiplex PCR; TCRdb's table is partial and in-frame only. The table shows around 250,000 clones, with around 90% occurring only once. The receptor's source is a woman aged 50 to 65 who had recovered from COVID-19. The sample was PBMCs or T cells enriched from blood (not recorded which). The chain uses TRBV5-4 and TRBJ2-2; 8 bases line up with TRBD2. CDR3 sequence: CAHGVLAGGVGELFF. The DNA of the CDR3 is TGTGCGCACGGGGTCCTAGCGGGTGGCGTCGGGGAGCTGTTTTTT.